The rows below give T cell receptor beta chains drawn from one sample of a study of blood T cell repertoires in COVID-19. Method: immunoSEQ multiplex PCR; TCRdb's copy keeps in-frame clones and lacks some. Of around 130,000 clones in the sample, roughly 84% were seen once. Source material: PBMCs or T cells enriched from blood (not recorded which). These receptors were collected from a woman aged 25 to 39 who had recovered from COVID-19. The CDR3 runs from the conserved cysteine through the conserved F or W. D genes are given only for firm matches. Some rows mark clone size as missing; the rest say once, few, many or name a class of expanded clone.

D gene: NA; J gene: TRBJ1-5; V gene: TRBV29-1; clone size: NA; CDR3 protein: CSVGQRQGQPQHF; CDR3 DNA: TGCAGCGTTGGACAGAGGCAGGGCCAGCCCCAGCATTTT
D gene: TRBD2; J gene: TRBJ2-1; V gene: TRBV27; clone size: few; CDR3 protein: CASRSAGGPAVNEQFF; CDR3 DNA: TGTGCCAGCAGGTCAGCGGGGGGTCCGGCCGTCAATGAGCAGTTCTTC
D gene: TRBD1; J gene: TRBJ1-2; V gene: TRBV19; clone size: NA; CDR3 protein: CASIRTGSFLDGYTF; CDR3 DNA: TGTGCCAGTATTAGGACAGGGAGTTTTCTAGATGGCTACACCTTC
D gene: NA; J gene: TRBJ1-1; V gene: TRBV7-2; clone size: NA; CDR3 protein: CASSLGPGAKRYEAFF; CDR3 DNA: TGTGCCAGCAGCTTAGGTCCAGGGGCGAAACGGTATGAAGCTTTCTTT
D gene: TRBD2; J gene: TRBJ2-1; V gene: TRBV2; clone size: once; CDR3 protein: CASLGLAGGNEQFF; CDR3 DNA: TGTGCCAGCCTGGGACTAGCGGGGGGCAATGAGCAGTTCTTC
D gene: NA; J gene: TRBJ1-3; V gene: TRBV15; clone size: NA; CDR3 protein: CATSSTGGYTGNTIYF; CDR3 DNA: TGTGCCACCAGCAGTACGGGGGGCTATACTGGAAACACCATATATTTT
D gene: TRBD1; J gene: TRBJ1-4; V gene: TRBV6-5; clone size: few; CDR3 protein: CASSVEQGAVEKLFF; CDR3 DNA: TGTGCCAGCTCGGTTGAGCAGGGGGCAGTTGAAAAACTGTTTTTT
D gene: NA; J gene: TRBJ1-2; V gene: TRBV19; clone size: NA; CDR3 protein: CASSIERAGYTF; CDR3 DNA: TGTGCCAGTAGTATAGAGAGAGCGGGCTACACCTTC
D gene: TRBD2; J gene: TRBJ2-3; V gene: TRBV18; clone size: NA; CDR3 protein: CASSRRQGRPSGSSGDTQYF; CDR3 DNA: TGTGCCAGCTCACGGAGACAGGGGCGGCCTAGCGGGAGTTCCGGGGATACGCAGTATTTT
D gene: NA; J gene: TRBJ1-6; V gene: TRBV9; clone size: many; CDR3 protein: CASSVEQKNSPLHF; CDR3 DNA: TGTGCCAGCAGCGTAGAACAGAAAAATTCACCCCTCCACTTT
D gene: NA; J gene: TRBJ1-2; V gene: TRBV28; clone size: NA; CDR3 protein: CASTETPRERGGRGYTF; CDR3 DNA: TGTGCCAGCACCGAGACACCCAGGGAAAGGGGCGGTAGGGGCTACACCTTC
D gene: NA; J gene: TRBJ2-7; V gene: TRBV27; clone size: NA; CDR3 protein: CASSLTRGACEQYF; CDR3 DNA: TGTGCCAGCAGTTTAACCAGGGGAGCGTGCGAGCAGTACTTC
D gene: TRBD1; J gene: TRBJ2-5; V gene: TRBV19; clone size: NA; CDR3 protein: CASSRWGTGDQETQYF; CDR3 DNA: TGTGCCAGTAGTCGGTGGGGAACAGGGGACCAAGAGACCCAGTACTTC
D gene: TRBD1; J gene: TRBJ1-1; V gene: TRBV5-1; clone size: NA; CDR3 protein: CASSPGQGEAFF; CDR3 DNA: TGCGCCAGCAGTCCTGGACAGGGCGAAGCTTTCTTT
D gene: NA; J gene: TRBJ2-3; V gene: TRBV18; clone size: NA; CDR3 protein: CASSPSRGDTQYF; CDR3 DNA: TGTGCCAGCTCACCCTCTCGGGGGGATACGCAGTATTTT
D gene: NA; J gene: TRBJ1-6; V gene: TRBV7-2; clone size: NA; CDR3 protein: CASNRKQGANSPLHF; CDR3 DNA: TGTGCCAGCAACCGTAAACAGGGAGCAAATTCACCCCTCCACTTT
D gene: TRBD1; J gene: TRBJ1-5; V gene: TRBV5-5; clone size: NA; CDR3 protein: CASSRGTANNQPQHF; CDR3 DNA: TGTGCCAGCAGCCGGGGGACAGCAAACAATCAGCCCCAGCATTTT
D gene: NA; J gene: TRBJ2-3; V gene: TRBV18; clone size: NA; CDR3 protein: CASSPMAFLSTDTQYF; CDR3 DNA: TGTGCCAGCTCACCAATGGCTTTTCTGAGCACAGATACGCAGTATTTT
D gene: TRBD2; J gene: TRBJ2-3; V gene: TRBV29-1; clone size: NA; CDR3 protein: CSGKAGLSTDTQYF; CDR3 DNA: TGCAGCGGGAAAGCGGGATTGAGCACAGATACGCAGTATTTT
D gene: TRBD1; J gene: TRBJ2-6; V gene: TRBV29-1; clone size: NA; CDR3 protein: CSVVTGTGKLSGANVLTF; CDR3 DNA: TGCAGCGTTGTAACCGGGACAGGGAAATTATCTGGGGCCAACGTCCTGACTTTC
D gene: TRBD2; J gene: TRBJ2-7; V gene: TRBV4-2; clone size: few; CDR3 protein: CASSQDNRLAGGPGYEQYF; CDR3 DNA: TGTGCCAGCAGCCAAGATAATCGGCTAGCGGGAGGGCCCGGCTACGAGCAGTACTTC
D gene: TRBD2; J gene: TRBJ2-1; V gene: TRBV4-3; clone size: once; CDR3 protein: CASSPWAPSGRVSYNEQFF; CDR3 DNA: TGCGCCAGCAGCCCCTGGGCCCCTAGCGGGAGGGTGTCCTACAATGAGCAGTTCTTC
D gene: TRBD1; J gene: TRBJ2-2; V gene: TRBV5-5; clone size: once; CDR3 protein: CASSLLGQGTGELFF; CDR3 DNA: TGTGCCAGCAGCTTGCTTGGACAGGGGACCGGGGAGCTGTTTTTT
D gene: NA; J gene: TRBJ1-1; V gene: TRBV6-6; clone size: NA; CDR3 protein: CASSSPKDRRTEAFF; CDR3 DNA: TGTGCCAGCAGTTCCCCCAAAGACAGGAGAACTGAAGCTTTCTTT
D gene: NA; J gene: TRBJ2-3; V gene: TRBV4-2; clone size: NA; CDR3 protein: CASSQGQGGPYPTDTQYF; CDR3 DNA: TGTGCCAGCAGCCAAGGGCAGGGTGGCCCTTATCCCACAGATACGCAGTATTTT
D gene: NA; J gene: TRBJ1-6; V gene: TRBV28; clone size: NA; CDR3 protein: CASRLGGGRNSPLHF; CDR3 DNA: TGTGCCAGCAGGCTTGGGGGGGGCCGTAATTCACCCCTCCACTTT
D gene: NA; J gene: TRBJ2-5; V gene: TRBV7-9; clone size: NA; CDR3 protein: CASSLDTWSQETQYF; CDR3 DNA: TGTGCCAGCAGCTTAGATACATGGTCGCAAGAGACCCAGTACTTC
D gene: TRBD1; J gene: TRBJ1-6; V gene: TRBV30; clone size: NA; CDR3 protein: CAWSTGTENSPLHF; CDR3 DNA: TGTGCCTGGAGTACCGGGACAGAAAATTCACCCCTCCACTTT
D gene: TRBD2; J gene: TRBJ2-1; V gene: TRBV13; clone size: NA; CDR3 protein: CASSGTSGRNEQFF; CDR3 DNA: TGTGCCAGCAGCGGGACTAGCGGGAGGAATGAGCAGTTCTTC
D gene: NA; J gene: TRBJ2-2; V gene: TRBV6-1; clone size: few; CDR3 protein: CASSEAARKNTGELFF; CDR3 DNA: TGTGCCAGCAGTGAAGCGGCGCGGAAGAACACCGGGGAGCTGTTTTTT
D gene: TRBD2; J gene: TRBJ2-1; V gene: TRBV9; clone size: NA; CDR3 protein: CASSVGSGSVGEQFF; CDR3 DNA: TGTGCCAGCAGCGTAGGTAGCGGGTCAGTGGGTGAGCAGTTCTTC
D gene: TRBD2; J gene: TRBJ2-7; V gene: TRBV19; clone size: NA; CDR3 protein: CASSISLAGRSREQYF; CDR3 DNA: TGTGCCAGTAGTATCTCTCTAGCGGGAAGATCGCGCGAGCAGTACTTC
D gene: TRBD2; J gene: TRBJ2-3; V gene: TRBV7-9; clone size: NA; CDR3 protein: CASSLVGWTSGRAF; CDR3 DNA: TGTGCCAGCAGCTTAGTGGGCTGGACTAGCGGGAGGGCTTTT
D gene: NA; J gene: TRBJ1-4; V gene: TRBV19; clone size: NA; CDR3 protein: CATARGRTTNEKLFF; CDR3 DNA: TGTGCCACGGCGAGGGGGAGAACAACTAATGAAAAACTGTTTTTT
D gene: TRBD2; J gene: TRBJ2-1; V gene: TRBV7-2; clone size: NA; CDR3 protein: CASSLGGGSMNEQFF; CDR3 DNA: TGTGCCAGCAGCTTAGGGGGCGGGAGTATGAATGAGCAGTTCTTC
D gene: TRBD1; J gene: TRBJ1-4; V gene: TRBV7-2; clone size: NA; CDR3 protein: CASSWDRGEKLFF; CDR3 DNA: TGTGCCAGCAGTTGGGACAGGGGTGAAAAACTGTTTTTT
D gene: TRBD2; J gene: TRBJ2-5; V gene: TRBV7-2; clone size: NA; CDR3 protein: CASSVSGRQETQYF; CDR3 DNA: TGTGCCAGCAGCGTTAGCGGGAGACAAGAGACCCAGTACTTC
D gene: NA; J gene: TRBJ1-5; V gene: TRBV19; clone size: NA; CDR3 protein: CASTQAINQPQHF; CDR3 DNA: TGTGCCAGTACACAGGCCATCAATCAGCCCCAGCATTTT
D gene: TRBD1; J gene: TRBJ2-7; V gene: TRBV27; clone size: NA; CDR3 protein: CASSYRGQGAIEQYF; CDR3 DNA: TGTGCCAGCAGCTATAGGGGACAGGGGGCCATCGAGCAGTACTTC
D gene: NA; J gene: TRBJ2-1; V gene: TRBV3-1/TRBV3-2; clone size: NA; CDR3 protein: CASSQFPTYNEQFF; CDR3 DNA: TGTGCCAGCAGCCAATTCCCAACCTACAATGAGCAGTTCTTC
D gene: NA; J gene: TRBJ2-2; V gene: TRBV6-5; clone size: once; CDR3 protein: CASSYSRRTNTGELFF; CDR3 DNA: TGTGCCAGCAGTTACTCGAGGCGTACGAACACCGGGGAGCTGTTTTTT
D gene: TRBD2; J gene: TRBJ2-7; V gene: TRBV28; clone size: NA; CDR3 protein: CASSLRLAGLTYEQYF; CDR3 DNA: TGTGCCAGCAGTTTACGACTAGCGGGATTAACCTACGAGCAGTACTTC